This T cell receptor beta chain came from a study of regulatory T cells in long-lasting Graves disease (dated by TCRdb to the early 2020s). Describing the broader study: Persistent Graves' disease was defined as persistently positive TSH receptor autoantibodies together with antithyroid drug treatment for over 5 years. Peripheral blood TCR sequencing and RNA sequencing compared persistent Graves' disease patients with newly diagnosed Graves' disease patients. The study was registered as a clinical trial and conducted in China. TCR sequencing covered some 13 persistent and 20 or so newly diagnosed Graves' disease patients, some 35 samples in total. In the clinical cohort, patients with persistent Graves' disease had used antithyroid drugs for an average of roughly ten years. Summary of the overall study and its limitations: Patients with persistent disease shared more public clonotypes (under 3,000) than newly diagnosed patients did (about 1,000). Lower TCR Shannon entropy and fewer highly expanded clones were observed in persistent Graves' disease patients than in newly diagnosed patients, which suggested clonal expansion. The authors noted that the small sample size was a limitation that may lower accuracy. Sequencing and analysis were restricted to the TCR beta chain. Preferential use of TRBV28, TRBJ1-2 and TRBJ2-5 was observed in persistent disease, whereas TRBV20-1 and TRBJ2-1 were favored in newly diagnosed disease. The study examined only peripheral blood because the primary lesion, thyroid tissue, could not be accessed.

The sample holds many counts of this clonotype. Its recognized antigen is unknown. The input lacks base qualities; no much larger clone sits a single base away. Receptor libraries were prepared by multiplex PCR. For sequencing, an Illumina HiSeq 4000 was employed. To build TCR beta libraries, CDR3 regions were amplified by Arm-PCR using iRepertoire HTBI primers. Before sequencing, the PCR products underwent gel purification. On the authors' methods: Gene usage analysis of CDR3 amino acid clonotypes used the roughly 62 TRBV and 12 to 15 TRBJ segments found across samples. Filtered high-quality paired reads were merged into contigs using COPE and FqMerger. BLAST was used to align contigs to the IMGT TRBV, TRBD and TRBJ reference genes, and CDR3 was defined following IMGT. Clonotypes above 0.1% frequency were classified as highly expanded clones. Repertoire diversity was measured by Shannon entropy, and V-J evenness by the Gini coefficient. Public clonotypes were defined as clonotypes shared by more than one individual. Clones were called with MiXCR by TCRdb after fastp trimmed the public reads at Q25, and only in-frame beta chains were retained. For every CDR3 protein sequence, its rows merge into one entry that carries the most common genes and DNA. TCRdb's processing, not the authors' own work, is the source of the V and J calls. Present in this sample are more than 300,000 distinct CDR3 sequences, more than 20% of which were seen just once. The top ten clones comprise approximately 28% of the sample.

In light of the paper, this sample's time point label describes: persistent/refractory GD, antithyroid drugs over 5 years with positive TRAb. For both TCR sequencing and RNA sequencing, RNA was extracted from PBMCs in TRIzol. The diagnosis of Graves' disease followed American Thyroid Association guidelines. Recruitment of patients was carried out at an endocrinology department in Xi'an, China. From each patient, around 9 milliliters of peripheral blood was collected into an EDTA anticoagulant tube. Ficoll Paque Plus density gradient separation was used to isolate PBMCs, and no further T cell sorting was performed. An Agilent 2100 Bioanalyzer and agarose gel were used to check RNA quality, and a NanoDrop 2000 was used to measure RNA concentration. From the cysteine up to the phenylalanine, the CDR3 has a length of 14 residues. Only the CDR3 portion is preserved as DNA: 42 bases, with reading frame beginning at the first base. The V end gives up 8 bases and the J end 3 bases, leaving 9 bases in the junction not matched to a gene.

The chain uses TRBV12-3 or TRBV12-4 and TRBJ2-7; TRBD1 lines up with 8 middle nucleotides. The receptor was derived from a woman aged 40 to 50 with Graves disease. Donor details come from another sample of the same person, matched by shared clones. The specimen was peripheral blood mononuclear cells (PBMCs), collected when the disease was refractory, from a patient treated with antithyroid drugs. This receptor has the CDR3 CASGKTGTGYEQYF. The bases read TGTGCCAGCGGAAAAACCGGGACAGGCTACGAGCAGTACTTC.